This T cell receptor (beta chain) came from a study of T-cell reconstitution after alpha-beta-depleted transplantation in children. This clonotype was detected a few times. The CDR3 length is 14 residues. CDR1 is WNHNN and CDR2 is SYGVQD in the germline V gene (reference sequence). V shed 0 bases and J shed 6 bases, with 12 bases lying between them. The TCRbeta library incorporated unique molecular identifiers. TCRdb fed the PCR reads into MiXCR, producing one record per CDR3 protein. The table lists about 830,000 distinct CDR3 sequences, 16% of them singletons, with under 6% in the top ten. The sequences come from PBMCs, mostly from graft donor cells, collected 360 days after TCRalphabeta/CD19-depleted stem cell transplant. This TCR came from a male patient aged 10-17 years who had a stem cell transplant for acute lymphoblastic leukemia, so the T cells may come from the graft donor. This sequence joins TRBV10-1 and TRBJ2-7; D is ambiguous. The CDR3 nucleotides are TGCGCCAGCAGTGAGTCGACTCCCCGAGTCGAGCAGTACTTC. Its translation: CASSESTPRVEQYF.